One and the same sample provided the 9 T cell receptor beta chains below, sequenced in a study of cytomegalovirus exposure and HLA in healthy donors. TCRdb's copy holds only in-frame clones and misses some; the assay was immunoSEQ multiplex PCR. The sample holds 65,000 or so clones, 92% seen once. Sequenced input: PBMCs. These receptor sequences come from a woman aged 18-29 years in good health and CMV-seronegative.

The chain joins TRBV5-5 to TRBJ2-7; 10 bases match TRBD2. This CDR3 is built from 15 residues. Per germline, CDR1 SGHKS and CDR2 YYEKEE (reference sequence). Trimming at V came to 1 base and at J to 3 bases, leaving 4 bases not matched to a gene. The CDR3 reads CASSLTSGKGYEQYF. The CDR3 bases are TGTGCCAGCAGCTTGACTAGCGGGAAGGGCTACGAGCAGTACTTC.

The chain recombines TRBV19 with TRBJ2-2; 16 positions agree with TRBD2. CDR1 LNHDA and CDR2 SQIVND come from the germline V gene (reference sequence). The CDR3 is 18 amino acids. Germline trimming cut 5 bases from V and 3 bases from J; bases unmatched to any gene: 6. DNA of the CDR3: TGTGCCAGTAGTCCGGGACTAGCGGGGGGGCCGTACACCGGGGAGCTGTTTTTT. Translation: CASSPGLAGGPYTGELFF. The full variable domain, with the rest looked up from reference TRBV19 and TRBJ2-2, is DGGITQSPKYLFRKEGQNVTLSCEQNLNHDAMYWYRQDPGQGLRLIYYSQIVNDFQKGDIAEGYSVSREKKESFPLTVTSAQKNPTAFYLCASSPGLAGGPYTGELFFGEGSRLTVL.

The CDR3 region is CASSYSGNRGSYGYTF. The CDR3 region has the DNA TGTGCCAGCAGTTACTCGGGTAACCGGGGTAGCTATGGCTACACCTTC. The chain links TRBV6-5 to TRBJ1-2; D is unclear. The germline gives CDR1 MNHEY, CDR2 SVGAGI. V was clipped by 0 bases and J by 4 bases, with 15 bases between them. The CDR3 consists of 16 residues.

Concerning this clone: This sample includes further DNA sequences coding for the same CDR3. V gene TRBV11-3 combines with J gene TRBJ1-1, with 7 bases aligning to TRBD1. The CDR3 length is 14 residues. The J segment lost 1 base and the V segment lost 1 base, leaving 0 bases of the junction unmatched. In germline, CDR1 is SGHNT, CDR2 YENEEA. CDR3 nucleotides: TGTGCCAGCAGCTTAGGACAGGGGAACACTGAAGCTTTCTTT. This gives the protein CASSLGQGNTEAFF. The full variable domain, completed using reference TRBV11-3 and TRBJ1-1, is EAGVVQSPRYKIIEKKQPVAFWCNPISGHNTLYWYLQNLGQGPELLIRYENEEAVDDSQLPKDRFSAERLKGVDSTLKIQPAELGDSAVYLCASSLGQGNTEAFFGQGTRLTVV.

The rearrangement joins TRBV18 to TRBJ2-2; 8 nucleotides agree with TRBD1. V dropped 6 bases and J dropped 7; count of bases not matched to a gene: 10. CDR1 KGHSH and CDR2 LQKENI come from the germline V gene. The CDR3 contains 15 residues. CDR3 DNA sequence: TGTGCCAGCTCCCCCAGGACAGGGAGGATCGGGGAGCTGTTTTTT. The encoded protein is CASSPRTGRIGELFF.

This sequence joins TRBV27 and TRBJ1-1, with a tentative D call TRBD1 (6 bases). From germline, CDR1 is MNHEY and CDR2 SMNVEV (reference sequence). The CDR3 spans 16 residues. V gave up 0 bases and J gave up 4 bases, with 15 bases separating them. The CDR3 nucleotides are TGTGCCAGCAGTTTATCGGGGCAGGGGCGGATCACTGAAGCTTTCTTT. Translated, it gives CASSLSGQGRITEAFF.

The chain carries TRBV10-3 and TRBJ2-7, with TRBD2 matching 7 bases. J was trimmed by 0 bases and V by 6 bases; bases with no gene match: 5. CDR3 length equals 14 residues. CDR1 is ENHRY, CDR2 SYGVKD, per germline. CDR3 DNA: TGTGCCATCAGCCCAAGCGGGACCTCCTACGAGCAGTACTTC. Translating gives CAISPSGTSYEQYF.

V gene TRBV4-2 combines with J gene TRBJ2-1; 10 nucleotides match TRBD2. The CDR3 is 16 residues long. Germline V gene sequence: CDR1 LGHNA, CDR2 YNFKEQ. The V and J ends lost 2 bases and 6 bases, in that order; junction bases with no gene match: 7. The CDR3 DNA reads TGTGCCAGCAGCCAACCTAGCGGGAGACCCGGCAATGAGCAGTTCTTC. Translation: CASSQPSGRPGNEQFF.

V and J are TRBV19 and TRBJ1-1; tentatively, D is TRBD1 (6 bases). CDR3 size: 16 residues. The germline V gene has CDR1 LNHDA and CDR2 SQIVND (reference sequence). The V end lost 0 bases, the J end lost 1 base, and 12 bases lay between the germline ends. CDR3 bases: TGTGCCAGTAGTATAGATCAAGGGGGACCGAACACTGAAGCTTTCTTT. Protein sequence: CASSIDQGGPNTEAFF.